The source of this T cell receptor (beta chain) is a study of blood T cell repertoires in COVID-19. Sequencing was performed with immunoSEQ multiplex PCR; in TCRdb, only in-frame clones are kept and a portion is missing. In the table there are about 200,000 clones, more than 70% of which are singletons. This clone was detected once. Per the germline V gene, CDR1 is ENHRY and CDR2 is SYGVKD. V lost 3 bases and J 1 base, leaving 6 bases between the germline ends. The length of the CDR3 is 13 residues. The receptor was isolated from a man in his forties with acute COVID-19. V gene TRBV10-3 combines with J gene TRBJ1-1; unclear D gene. The sample taken for sequencing was PBMCs or T cells enriched from blood (not recorded which). The CDR3 protein is CAISDTGNTEAFF. CDR3 DNA: TGTGCCATCAGTGATACGGGGAACACTGAAGCTTTCTTT.